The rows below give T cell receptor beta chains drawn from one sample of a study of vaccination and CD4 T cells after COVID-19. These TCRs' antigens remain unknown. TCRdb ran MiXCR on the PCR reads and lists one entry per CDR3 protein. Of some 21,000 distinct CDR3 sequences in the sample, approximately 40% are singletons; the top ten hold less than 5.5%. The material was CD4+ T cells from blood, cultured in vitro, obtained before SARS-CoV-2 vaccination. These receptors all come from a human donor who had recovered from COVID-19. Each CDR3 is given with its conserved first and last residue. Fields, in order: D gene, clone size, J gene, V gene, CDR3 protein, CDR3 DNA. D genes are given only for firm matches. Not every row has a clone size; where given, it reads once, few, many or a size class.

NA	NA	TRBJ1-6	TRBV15	CATRGSSYNSPLHF	TGTGCCACCAGGGGGAGCTCCTATAATTCACCCCTCCACTTT
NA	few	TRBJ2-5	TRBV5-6	CASSLGRFVVTQYF	TGTGCCAGCAGCTTGGGCAGGTTCGTGGTGACCCAGTACTTC
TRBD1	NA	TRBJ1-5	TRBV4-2	CASSQAGQASRGQPQHF	TGTGCCAGCAGCCAAGCGGGACAGGCCTCACGGGGACAGCCCCAGCATTTT
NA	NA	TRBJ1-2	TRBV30	CAWNPGAFYGYTF	TGTGCCTGGAACCCCGGGGCATTCTATGGCTACACCTTC
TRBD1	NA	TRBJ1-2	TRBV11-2	CASSPSGQGYGYTF	TGTGCCAGCAGCCCATCCGGACAGGGCTATGGCTACACCTTC
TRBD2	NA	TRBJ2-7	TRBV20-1	CSAPQTVTSGTYEQYF	TGCAGTGCACCCCAGACAGTGACTAGCGGTACTTACGAGCAGTACTTC
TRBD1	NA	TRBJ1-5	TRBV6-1	CASSASDRHGNQPQHF	TGTGCCAGCAGTGCATCGGACAGGCACGGCAATCAGCCCCAGCATTTT
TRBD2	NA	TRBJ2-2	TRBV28	CASNRGDSNTGELFF	TGTGCCAGCAATCGGGGGGATTCGAACACCGGGGAGCTGTTTTTT
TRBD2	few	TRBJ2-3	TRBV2	CASSGLAGVSTDTQYF	TGTGCCAGCAGTGGACTAGCGGGGGTTAGCACAGATACGCAGTATTTT
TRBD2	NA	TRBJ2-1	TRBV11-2	CASSLVTVGTSGSRRNEQFF	TGTGCCAGCAGCTTAGTTACGGTGGGGACTAGCGGTAGCCGGCGCAATGAGCAGTTCTTC
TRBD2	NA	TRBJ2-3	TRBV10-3	CAISEGLAGVGHTQYF	TGTGCCATCAGTGAGGGACTAGCGGGAGTAGGGCATACGCAGTATTTT
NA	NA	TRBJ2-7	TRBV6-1	CASNLWGSYEQYF	TGTGCCAGCAATCTATGGGGTTCCTACGAGCAGTACTTC
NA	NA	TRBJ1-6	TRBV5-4	CASSLQNSPLHF	TGTGCCAGCAGCTTGCAGAATTCACCCCTCCACTTT
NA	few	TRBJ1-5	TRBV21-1	CASSKASPRGGNQPQHF	TGTGCCAGCAGCAAAGCAAGCCCCAGGGGAGGCAATCAGCCCCAGCATTTT
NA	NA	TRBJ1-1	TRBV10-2	CASSHSGGHTEAFF	TGCGCCAGCAGTCACTCGGGGGGGCACACTGAAGCTTTCTTT
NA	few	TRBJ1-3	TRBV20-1	CSARISGNTIYF	TGCAGTGCTAGAATATCTGGAAACACCATATATTTT
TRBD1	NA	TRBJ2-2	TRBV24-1	CATSDPGQVTGELFF	TGTGCCACCAGTGATCCCGGACAGGTCACCGGGGAGCTGTTTTTT
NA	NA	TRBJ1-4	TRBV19	CASSAGPRNEKLFF	TGTGCCAGTAGTGCGGGACCGCGAAATGAAAAACTGTTTTTT
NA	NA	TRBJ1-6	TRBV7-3	CASSLTAGSPLHF	TGTGCCAGCAGCCTCACGGCCGGTTCACCCCTCCACTTT
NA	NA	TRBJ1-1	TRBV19	CAAKGQGFPNTEAFF	TGTGCCGCTAAGGGACAAGGCTTTCCGAACACTGAAGCTTTCTTT
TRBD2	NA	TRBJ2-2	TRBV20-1	CSVLERERTGELFF	TGCAGTGTCCTGGAGCGGGAGAGAACCGGGGAGCTGTTTTTT
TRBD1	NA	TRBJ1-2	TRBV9	CASSPAGGLDGYTF	TGTGCCAGCAGCCCCGCAGGGGGCTTGGATGGCTACACCTTC
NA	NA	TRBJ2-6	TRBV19	CASTPGSGANVLTF	TGTGCCAGTACTCCCGGGTCTGGGGCCAACGTCCTGACTTTC
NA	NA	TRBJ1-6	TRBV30	CAWSPGNGFNSPLHF	TGTGCCTGGAGTCCCGGGAACGGATTTAATTCACCCCTCCACTTT
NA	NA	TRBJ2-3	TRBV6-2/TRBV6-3	CASSWSGQSSTDTQYF	TGTGCCAGCAGTTGGAGCGGACAATCTAGCACAGATACGCAGTATTTT